The entry below gives a single T cell receptor (beta chain) sequence along with its context. Its target is not known. This sample's time point: week 35, safety follow-up. In the vaccine, a single dose held 300 ug of the mutant IDH1 20-mer peptide, along with topical imiquimod. The record originates from a study of a mutant IDH1 vaccine in newly diagnosed glioma. In the study overall: Visit V13 took place at week 47, and visit V12 happened at week 35.

Only in-frame clones appear in the TCRdb table, and some are missing; sequencing was by immunoSEQ multiplex PCR. The repertoire holds some 47,000 clones, with approximately 80% as singletons. V lost 6 bases and J 5 bases, leaving 10 bases between the germline ends. The germline V gene has CDR1 DFQATT and CDR2 SNEGSKA (reference sequence). The CDR3 totals 11 residues. The material sequenced was PBMCs, taken from a glioma patient whose treatment included an IDH1 peptide vaccine. The V and J genes are TRBV20-1 and TRBJ2-5; no clear D. The TCR comes from a woman between 40 and 55 years old with glioma. Some clones in this sample may be carry-over from other donors' samples. The CDR3 loop reads CSAQVGETQYF. The CDR3 bases are TGCAGTGCCCAAGTGGGGGAGACCCAGTACTTC.